Detailed here is one T cell receptor beta chain. This specimen belongs to a study of blood T cell repertoires in COVID-19. Turning to the study itself: The United States, Italy and Spain supplied acute and convalescent COVID-19 samples. In each case, the material was cDNA or gDNA derived from T cells, B-cell-depleted T cells, or PBMCs.

J lost 8 bases, V lost 5 bases, and 5 bases had no gene match. The germline V gene has CDR1 KGHSH and CDR2 LQKENI. The CDR3 is 13 amino acids. Methods used by the authors: Nucleated cell number was recorded as an estimate derived from reference gene primer amplification. The assay was immunoSEQ multiplex PCR, and TCRdb's table has in-frame clones only and misses some. V, J and clone size derive from that table, while D and trimming were established from the DNA sequence. The sample yields approximately 250,000 clones, roughly 86% seen once. The chain is built from TRBV18 and TRBJ1-4; 7 bases match TRBD1. The TCR was taken from a middle-aged man with active or convalescent COVID-19. The sequenced sample was peripheral blood. The CDR3 spells CASSIQGYEKLFF. The CDR3 DNA sequence: TGTGCCAGCTCAATACAGGGGTACGAAAAACTGTTTTTT. The variable domain in full, with the rest retrieved from reference TRBV18 and TRBJ1-4, is NAGVMQNPRHLVRRRGQEARLRCSPMKGHSHVYWYRQLPEEGLKFMVYLQKENIIDESGMPKERFSAEFPKEGPSILRIQQVVRGDSAAYFCASSIQGYEKLFFGSGTQLSVL.